This section outlines one TCR beta chain sequence together with its context. This entry is derived from a study of cytomegalovirus exposure and HLA in healthy donors. Germline assignment: CDR1 PRHDT and CDR2 FYEKMQ (reference sequence). Trimming took off 4 bases at V and 5 bases at J, with 5 bases between the two ends. This CDR3 has 11 amino acids. Use of 60 Vbeta and 13 Jbeta primers characterized the PCR. Sequencing used immunoSEQ multiplex PCR; TCRdb keeps in-frame clones, though not all of them. The table includes about 150,000 clones, 72% detected once. The receptor was isolated from a man aged 35-49 years in good health and CMV-seronegative. This chain uses TRBV13 with TRBJ2-5; D call uncertain. Source material: PBMCs. The CDR3 reads CASSYMETQYF. The CDR3 coding sequence is TGTGCCAGCAGCTACATGGAGACCCAGTACTTC. Complete variable domain (other parts from reference TRBV13 and TRBJ2-5): AAGVIQSPRHLIKEKRETATLKCYPIPRHDTVYWYQQGPGQDPQFLISFYEKMQSDKGSIPDRFSAQQFSDYHSELNMSSLELGDSALYFCASSYMETQYFGPGTRLLVL.